A single sample is the source of the 28 T cell receptor beta chains below, sequenced in a study of shared clonotypes between healthy human individuals. TCRdb's copy holds only in-frame clones and misses some; the assay was immunoSEQ multiplex PCR. In the table there are some 1,400,000 clones, roughly 97% of which are singletons. Input material: naive CD4+ T cells sorted from blood. Subset denoted: CD45RA+ positively selected. The origin of the receptors is a man younger than 40 in good health.

This CDR3 reads CASSLEQGLSYEQYF. The CDR3 bases are TGCGCCAGCAGCTTGGAACAGGGCCTATCCTACGAGCAGTACTTC. The rearrangement links TRBV5-1 to TRBJ2-7; D is perhaps TRBD1 (6 bases). Germline CDR1 and CDR2: SGHRS and YFSETQ. The CDR3 has 15 residues. The germline V and J ends were trimmed by 0 bases and 1 base, with 11 bases remaining between them.

The J gene is TRBJ2-7, the V gene TRBV19; D possibly matches TRBD1 or TRBD2 (5 bases each). The length of the CDR3 is 14 residues. The germline V and J ends were trimmed by 1 base and 3 bases, with 10 bases remaining between them. Germline V gives CDR1 LNHDA, CDR2 SQIVND (reference sequence). CDR3 loop: CASSIVGRRYEQYF. The CDR3 DNA is TGTGCCAGTAGTATAGTGGGACGTCGCTACGAGCAGTACTTC.

V usage is TRBV11-2 and J usage is TRBJ2-5, with TRBD1 identical over 10 bases. This CDR3 is 16 amino acids long. CDR1 SGHAT and CDR2 FQNNGV come from the germline V gene. The J segment lost 4 bases and the V segment lost 1 base, leaving 6 bases of the junction unmatched. CDR3 sequence: CASSLADRGQSETQYF. The CDR3 DNA follows: TGTGCCAGCAGCTTAGCTGACAGGGGGCAGTCAGAGACCCAGTACTTC.

As concerns this clone: Distinct nucleotide sequences in the sample also encode this CDR3. V gene TRBV6-1 combines with J gene TRBJ1-1; D uncertain. The CDR3 has 14 residues. The germline V gene encodes CDR1 MNHNS and CDR2 SASEGT. The V gene lost 2 bases and the J gene lost 0 bases, with 7 bases spanning the gap. The CDR3: CASSEPGMNTEAFF. The DNA of the CDR3 is TGTGCCAGCAGTGAACCAGGCATGAACACTGAAGCTTTCTTT.

The chain has TRBV4-2 and TRBJ1-2; the match to TRBD1 covers 9 bases. Per germline, CDR1 LGHNA and CDR2 YNFKEQ. CDR3 length: 15 residues. With 3 bases clipped from V and 13 bases from J, the junction kept 15 bases outside the gene matches. The CDR3 coding sequence is TGTGCCAGCAGCCAGAGCCGGGACACAGGGGGCTTGTCCACCTTC. The encoded protein is CASSQSRDTGGLSTF.

The chain employs TRBV18 and TRBJ2-7, with D perhaps matching TRBD1 (6 bases). Trimming removed 1 base from V and 1 base from J, with 11 bases in between. Germline lookup yields CDR1 KGHSH and CDR2 LQKENI. There are 15 residues in the CDR3. CDR3 protein: CASSPRQGFSYEQYF. CDR3 DNA: TGTGCCAGCTCACCACGTCAGGGGTTTTCCTACGAGCAGTACTTC. The whole variable domain, remainder taken from reference TRBV18 and TRBJ2-7, is NAGVMQNPRHLVRRRGQEARLRCSPMKGHSHVYWYRQLPEEGLKFMVYLQKENIIDESGMPKERFSAEFPKEGPSILRIQQVVRGDSAAYFCASSPRQGFSYEQYFGPGTRLTVT.

The V call is TRBV5-1, the J call TRBJ2-3, with D tentatively TRBD2 (5 bases). Deletions cut 4 bases from V and 2 bases from J, with 11 bases between. CDR3 length equals 14 residues. The V gene's germline CDR1 is SGHRS and CDR2 YFSETQ. The DNA of the CDR3 is TGCGCCAGCAGCCCCGGACTTCCCACAGATACGCAGTATTTT. Protein: CASSPGLPTDTQYF.

V and J are TRBV7-8 and TRBJ2-5; D unclear. V dropped 1 base and J dropped 4 bases, with 13 bases sitting between them. Germline-derived CDR1 and CDR2 are SGHVS and FQNEAQ. The CDR3 consists of 15 residues. CDR3 amino acids: CASSLGTATPETQYF. In DNA form, the CDR3 reads TGTGCCAGCAGCTTAGGTACCGCGACACCAGAGACCCAGTACTTC.

This clone was seen a single time. V gene TRBV29-1 combines with J gene TRBJ2-7, with 11 bases that match TRBD2. Germline V gives CDR1 SQVTM, CDR2 ANQGSEA. This CDR3 has 17 amino acids. Trimming cost V 4 bases and J 5 bases; bases outside gene matches: 16. The CDR3 here is CSVGGLAGGNGVHEQYF. For the CDR3, the DNA is TGCAGCGTTGGGGGGCTAGCGGGAGGCAACGGGGTCCACGAGCAGTACTTC.

The chain combines TRBV11-2 with TRBJ2-2, with 13 nucleotides matching TRBD2. After removal of 2 bases from V and 2 bases from J, the junction contained 2 bases not matched to a gene. The CDR3 has 17 amino acids. CDR1 and CDR2 from the germline V gene are SGHAT and FQNNGV. The CDR3 reads CASSLPGLAGNTGELFF. DNA of the CDR3: TGTGCCAGCAGCTTACCGGGACTAGCGGGAAACACCGGGGAGCTGTTTTTT.

The chain carries TRBV19 and TRBJ1-1; 8 bases match TRBD1. The CDR3 runs to 16 residues. Germline V gene data show CDR1 as LNHDA and CDR2 as SQIVND (reference sequence). V shed 3 bases, J shed 1 base, and the junction held 7 bases outside the gene matches. CDR3: CASSIFPGTGNTEAFF. The CDR3 region has the DNA TGTGCCAGTAGTATTTTTCCCGGGACAGGGAACACTGAAGCTTTCTTT.

The chain joins TRBV9 to TRBJ2-3; 14 positions agree with TRBD2. V lost 0 bases and J lost 4; bases outside the gene matches: 1. This CDR3 has 16 residues. Germline V lookup: CDR1 SGDLS, CDR2 YYNGEE. Here the CDR3 DNA reads TGTGCCAGCAGCGTAGGACTAGCGGGAGGGGCAGATACGCAGTATTTT. Protein product: CASSVGLAGGADTQYF.

This sequence joins TRBV30 and TRBJ2-7, with D unresolved. CDR3 size: 11 residues. Trimming took 4 bases from V and 5 from J, leaving 9 bases between them. Per the germline V gene, CDR1 is GTSNPN and CDR2 is SVGIG (reference sequence). The CDR3 DNA sequence: TGTGCCTGGACTAGAATCCACGAGCAGTACTTC. Amino acids: CAWTRIHEQYF.

The chain links TRBV19 to TRBJ2-7, with 7 bases matching TRBD2. Germline V gives CDR1 LNHDA, CDR2 SQIVND (reference sequence). The V and J ends lost 3 bases and 4 bases, in that order; junction bases with no gene match: 12. There are 16 residues in the CDR3. CDR3 DNA: TGTGCCAGTAGTATTGGGGAACTAGCGCGAGAGTACGAGCAGTACTTC. It encodes CASSIGELAREYEQYF.

This clone occurred once. V usage is TRBV6-1 and J usage is TRBJ2-7; D is undetermined. V lost 1 base, J lost 5 bases, and 9 bases lay in between. CDR3 length equals 13 residues. Germline values: CDR1 MNHNS, CDR2 SASEGT. The CDR3 DNA sequence: TGTGCCAGCAGTGAAGAGTGGGCCGACGAGCAGTACTTC. Amino acid sequence: CASSEEWADEQYF.

This chain connects TRBV2 to TRBJ1-2; 7 bases align to TRBD1. CDR1 is SNHLY, CDR2 FYNNEI, per germline. The CDR3 has 16 residues. The ends lost 7 bases at V and 5 bases at J; junction bases unmatched: 16. CDR3 DNA sequence: TGTGCCAGCACCCCCGCTCCGGGACAGTCCTTTTATGGCTACACCTTC. It yields the protein CASTPAPGQSFYGYTF.

For the CDR3, the DNA is TGTGCCAGCAGCCCGGACACAGGTGATCCGGGCTACACCTTC. This gives the protein CASSPDTGDPGYTF. The chain joins TRBV7-3 to TRBJ1-2, with D tentatively TRBD1 (5 bases). Trimming took off 5 bases at V and 8 bases at J, with 18 bases between the two ends. The CDR3 extends over 14 amino acids. Germline V gives CDR1 SGHTA, CDR2 FQGTGA. The full variable domain, its missing parts supplied by reference TRBV7-3 and TRBJ1-2, is GAGVSQTPSNKVTEKGKYVELRCDPISGHTALYWYRQSLGQGPEFLIYFQGTGAADDSGLPNDRFFAVRPEGSVSTLKIQRTERGDSAVYLCASSPDTGDPGYTFGSGTRLTVV.

The genes are TRBV7-8 and TRBJ1-2; D uncertain. CDR1 and CDR2 from the germline V gene are SGHVS and FQNEAQ. The length of the CDR3 is 12 residues. With 5 bases removed from V and 7 bases from J, the gap between germline ends came to 11 bases. The CDR3 loop is CASSKDRAGYTF. CDR3 sequence (DNA): TGTGCCAGCAGCAAGGACCGCGCTGGCTACACCTTC.

CDR3 in DNA: TGTGCCAGCAGCCAGGTAGCAGGGTCGTACTTC. The encoded protein is CASSQVAGSYF. The chain employs TRBV11-2 and TRBJ2-7, with D tentatively TRBD1 (5 bases). Germline V gene data show CDR1 as SGHAT and CDR2 as FQNNGV. V lost 5 bases, J lost 12 bases, and 14 bases lay in between. CDR3 length: 11 residues.

In its sample, this clone was seen once. The gene calls are TRBV20-1 and TRBJ1-6; 9 bases agree with TRBD1. The CDR3 is 11 amino acids. Germline V CDR1 and CDR2: DFQATT, SNEGSKA (reference sequence). The V gene end was trimmed by 5 bases and the J gene end by 16 bases; junction bases not matched to a gene: 6. CDR3 nucleotides: TGCAGTGCTCGGGACAGGGCAGCACTCCACTTT. Translating gives CSARDRAALHF.

This chain connects TRBV5-1 to TRBJ2-1; possible D gene TRBD2, 6 bases. Between the trimmed V and J ends, which lost 0 bases and 2 bases, there was a span of 9 bases. This CDR3 region has 15 residues. Germline CDR1 is SGHRS and CDR2 is YFSETQ. The CDR3 DNA reads TGCGCCAGCAGCTTGGGTGGCGGGGCCTACAATGAGCAGTTCTTC. This translates into CASSLGGGAYNEQFF.

This chain uses TRBV7-3 with TRBJ1-1; D gene ambiguous. The ends were cut back, 5 bases at V and 2 bases at J, with 15 bases in the middle. Germline V gives CDR1 SGHTA, CDR2 FQGTGA. The CDR3 length is 15 residues. The DNA of the CDR3 is TGTGCCAGCAGCCCATCCCAACTACGAAACACTGAAGCTTTCTTT. Protein product: CASSPSQLRNTEAFF.

The chain uses TRBV10-2 and TRBJ2-2; 8 bases match TRBD1. The CDR3 runs to 17 residues. The trim removed 2 bases at V and 0 bases at J, leaving 5 bases unmatched. Germline CDR1 and CDR2: WSHSY and SAAADI. The CDR3 reads CASSEKGTGANTGELFF. CDR3 nucleotide sequence: TGCGCCAGCAGTGAGAAGGGGACAGGAGCGAACACCGGGGAGCTGTTTTTT.

The rearrangement uses TRBV10-1 and TRBJ2-1; 8 bases are a match to TRBD1. V gave up 5 bases and J gave up 5 bases; unmatched junction bases: 8. The CDR3 covers 15 residues. From germline, CDR1 is WNHNN and CDR2 SYGVQD (reference sequence). The CDR3 region is CASSRMRTGNNEQFF. CDR3 nucleotides: TGCGCCAGCAGTCGTATGAGGACAGGGAACAATGAGCAGTTCTTC.

This clone has a single count. The chain couples TRBV28 to TRBJ2-1; 8 bases line up with TRBD2. The CDR3 length is 14 residues. V was pared by 5 bases and J by 3 bases, with 3 bases of the junction left unmatched. CDR1 is MDHEN and CDR2 is SYDVKM in the germline V gene. Here the CDR3 DNA reads TGTGCCAGCAGTGGACTAGCTATCTACAATGAGCAGTTCTTC. The encoded protein is CASSGLAIYNEQFF.

This sequence joins TRBV4-1 and TRBJ2-7, with 16 bases lining up with TRBD2. The CDR3 is 19 residues long. Trimming cost V 3 bases and J 5 bases; bases outside gene matches: 13. The germline CDR1 and CDR2 sequences are MGHRA and YSYEKL. DNA for the CDR3: TGCGCCAGCAGCCAGAAGTTTATGGGACTAGCGGGAGGGGCCCACGAGCAGTACTTC. It is translated as CASSQKFMGLAGGAHEQYF.

V and J are TRBV5-4 and TRBJ1-4; tentatively, D is TRBD1 (5 bases). CDR3 length: 14 amino acids. From germline, CDR1 is SGHNT and CDR2 YYREEE (reference sequence). Trimming pared 2 bases from V and 2 bases from J, leaving 7 bases between. The CDR3 sequence: CASSFGGTNEKLFF. As DNA, the CDR3 is TGTGCCAGCAGCTTCGGGGGGACTAATGAAAAACTGTTTTTT.

The chain carries TRBV9 and TRBJ1-1, with TRBD1 as a possible D gene (6 bases). Trimming left V 4 bases short and J 7 bases short, with 17 bases between. Per germline, CDR1 SGDLS and CDR2 YYNGEE. This CDR3 spans 14 amino acids. CDR3 protein: CASSPQGQGGEAFF. The CDR3 bases are TGTGCCAGCAGCCCTCAGGGGCAGGGCGGTGAAGCTTTCTTT.